This entry describes one TCR beta chain. These data are taken from a study of T cell repertoires in cytomegalovirus infection. Germline CDR1 is LNHDA and CDR2 is SQIVND (reference sequence). J was trimmed by 6 bases and V by 7 bases; bases with no gene match: 14. The CDR3 extends over 16 amino acids. TCRdb redid the calling of the reads with MiXCR, one entry per CDR3 protein. This table holds hundreds of thousands of distinct CDR3 sequences, approximately 32% found once. The receptor was isolated from a human donor in good health (CMV status not recorded). Some clones in this sample may be carry-over from other donors' samples. Sequencing was done on a sample of PBMCs. V usage is TRBV19 and J usage is TRBJ2-1; 8 bases agree with TRBD2. The CDR3 here is CASTPGLVFSSNEQFF. The CDR3 nucleotides read TGTGCCAGTACCCCGGGACTAGTCTTTAGCTCCAATGAGCAGTTCTTC.